This T cell receptor (beta chain) was documented in a study of T cell repertoires in cytomegalovirus infection. Study background: Well-studied HLA-B-restricted epitopes and recently identified HLA-C-restricted epitopes of CMV were both used in the study. TCR beta signatures that were public indicated CMV infection and matching HLA type.

Regarding this clonotype: Its target is unknown.

In TCRdb, the reads were re-called with MiXCR into one record per CDR3 protein. The table shows some 220,000 distinct CDR3 sequences, with roughly 34% occurring only once. V was clipped by 5 bases and J by 7 bases, with 15 bases between them. Germline CDR1 reads SGHVT; CDR2 reads SQSDAQ. The CDR3 loop spans 15 amino acids. The TCR comes from a human donor in good health (CMV status not recorded). Some clones in this sample may be carry-over from other donors' samples. Specimen: CD8+ T cells from cultured PBMCs, collected from culture after CMV antigen stimulation. The chain employs TRBV7-4 and TRBJ1-6; D is perhaps TRBD1 (5 bases). In DNA, the CDR3 is TGTGCCAGCAGCCCGGGCCCGGGGGGGAATTCACCCCTCCACTTT. Translating it yields CASSPGPGGNSPLHF.